This T cell receptor (beta chain) emerged from a study of T-cell reconstitution after alpha-beta-depleted transplantation in children. Germline loops: CDR1 SGHTA, CDR2 FQGNSA. CDR3 size: 14 residues. V lost 2 bases to trimming and J lost 2 bases, with 10 bases between them. Preparation of the TCRbeta library was carried out with unique molecular identifiers. TCRdb re-called the PCR reads through MiXCR, storing one row per CDR3 protein. The sample holds about 610,000 distinct CDR3 sequences, approximately 10% seen once. About this clonotype itself: A much larger clone differs by one base, so this may be a read error.

The rearrangement links TRBV7-2 to TRBJ2-7; tentatively, D is TRBD1 (5 bases). The material was PBMCs from the stem cell graft donor, obtained from the stem cell graft. The sequence derives from a human donor who donated a stem cell graft to a child with acute myeloid leukemia. The CDR3 loop reads CASSLQGITYEQYF. CDR3 coding DNA: TGTGCCAGCAGCTTACAGGGAATAACCTACGAGCAGTACTTC.